The TCR beta chain under discussion was sequenced for a study of T cells in Graves' hyperthyroidism and ophthalmopathy. Overall study findings and caveats: Most thyroid clonotypes with frequency above 0.001 were detected in blood.

CDR3 size: 14 residues. Germline V lookup: CDR1 SNHLY, CDR2 FYNNEI. On this clonotype itself: Its antigen remains unknown. The junction differs from germline at one of its ends, possibly a read error.

Investigators excluded patients with uncontrolled infection, other autoimmune disease, pregnancy or lactation. Clinical symptoms, serum thyroxine, TRAb, thyroid ultrasound and orbital computed tomography informed diagnoses. Researchers amplified the TCR beta CDR3 regions from RNA transcripts. First-round RT-PCR of the TCR CDR3 relied on the HTBI primer set. TCRdb reanalysed the multiplex PCR reads using MiXCR and keeps one entry per CDR3 protein. The profile covers a few hundred thousand distinct CDR3 sequences, with under 60% appearing a single time and 8.2% taken by the ten largest. The TCR sequence derives from a woman aged 18-29 years with Graves' hyperthyroidism. Sequencing input: peripheral blood or thyroid tissue (not recorded which). The chain is built from TRBV2 and TRBJ2-5; D may correspond to TRBD1 or TRBD2 (5 bases each). For the CDR3, the DNA is TGTGTCAGCAGTGTAGGGACCTTCTTGGAGACCCAGTACTTC. It specifies CVSSVGTFLETQYF.